The text below deals with one TCR beta chain. The authors' processing: Researchers report that nucleated cell counts were estimated from reference gene primer amplification. Produced via immunoSEQ multiplex PCR; TCRdb's table is partial and in-frame only. Clone size and the V and J calls come from that table; the DNA yielded D and trimming. The sample has over 70,000 clones, more than 75% seen once; the top ten hold roughly 1.1%. This entry belongs to a study of blood T cell repertoires in COVID-19. Turning to the study itself: Collection of acute and convalescent COVID-19 samples took place in the United States, Italy and Spain. In each case, the material was cDNA or gDNA derived from T cells, B-cell-depleted T cells, or PBMCs.

The CDR3 spans 16 residues. Germline loops: CDR1 LNHDA, CDR2 SQIVND (reference sequence). Trimming shortened V by 1 base and J by 2 bases, and 12 bases separated the two germline ends. Sequenced sample: peripheral blood. V usage is TRBV19 and J usage is TRBJ2-1; D call uncertain. The source of this sequence is a human donor in a cohort sampled during active COVID-19. CDR3 sequence reads: CASSIGHSETYNEQFF. CDR3 bases: TGTGCCAGTAGTATAGGACACTCCGAGACCTACAATGAGCAGTTCTTC.